The clone carrying this T cell receptor (beta chain) was recorded many times. These data originate in a study of T cells after yellow fever vaccination. TCRdb re-analysed the 5' RACE reads in MiXCR, keeping a single row per CDR3 protein. This table has roughly 63,000 distinct CDR3 sequences, roughly 7.4% appearing once. Looked up from germline, CDR1 is MNHEY and CDR2 is SVGAGI. J lost 8 bases, V lost 7 bases, and 17 bases had no gene match. The CDR3 is made up of 17 amino acids. The sample here was CD8+ T cells sorted from PBMCs, taken 15 days after the yellow fever booster vaccination. The rearrangement joins TRBV6-5 to TRBJ2-1; 10 bases are shared with TRBD2. The source of this sequence is a man aged 30-40 years who received the YFV17D yellow fever vaccine. The CDR3 loop is CASIPGTSAIPGDEQFF. For the CDR3, the DNA is TGTGCCAGCATTCCCGGGACTAGCGCAATACCCGGGGATGAGCAGTTCTTC.